Below, one T cell receptor beta chain is given with its context. Its antigen is unidentified. Germline V gene data show CDR1 as SGHTA and CDR2 as FQGNSA. The CDR3 runs to 14 residues. The germline V and J ends were trimmed by 4 bases and 2 bases, with 12 bases remaining between them. The data were obtained in a study of OX40 agonist ivuxolimab in advanced cancers. Findings and caveats of the study: CD4+ and CD8+ T cells in blood underwent clonal expansion by week 6 at 0.1 to 3.0 mg/kg. Mean expanded clone counts were higher in CD8+ than CD4+ T cells.

Sequencing was performed with immunoSEQ multiplex PCR; in TCRdb, only in-frame clones are kept and a portion is missing. The top ten clones hold approximately 35% of a sample with around 44,000 clones, approximately 90% of them seen once. The V gene is TRBV7-2, the J gene TRBJ2-7; no firm D call. Source: CD4+ or CD8+ T cells sorted from blood, taken in a trial of the OX40 agonist ivuxolimab. The TCR sequence derives from an adult with an advanced solid tumor such as melanoma, head and neck, liver or kidney cancer. For the CDR3, the DNA is TGTGCCAGCAGCTCTCGGACGGAGACCTACGAGCAGTACTTC. Translating it yields CASSSRTETYEQYF.